These 15 T cell receptor beta chains were sequenced from one sample in a study of glioma-infiltrating T cells. Using RNA template, CDR3s of TCR alpha and beta were amplified with iRepertoire arm-PCR. MiXCR was run by TCRdb on the multiplex PCR reads, yielding one entry per CDR3 protein. The sample yields a few hundred thousand distinct CDR3 sequences, 41% seen once. Sample: glioma tissue, nonneoplastic brain tissue, or PBMCs (not recorded which). These receptors came from a human donor with low-grade glioma or glioblastoma, undergoing nonglioma brain surgery, or in good health (not recorded which).

The V call is TRBV19, the J call TRBJ2-5, with TRBD2 as a possible D gene (5 bases). The CDR3 length is 14 residues. V was pared by 4 bases and J by 5 bases, with 14 bases between. Germline V gene lookup returns CDR1 LNHDA and CDR2 SQIVND (reference sequence). This CDR3 is CASSKGWQRETQYF. The CDR3 DNA follows: TGTGCCAGTAGTAAAGGTTGGCAGCGGGAGACCCAGTACTTC.

With regard to this clonotype: An end of the junction does not agree with germline; a read error may underlie this. The genes are TRBV27 and TRBJ2-2; TRBD1 or TRBD2 may be the D gene (5 bases each). The CDR3 runs to 18 residues. Germline V CDR1 and CDR2: MNHEY, SMNVEV (reference sequence). CDR3 region: CASTQDPWQGANTGELFF. In nucleotides, the CDR3 is TGTGCCAGCACCCAGGACCCCTGGCAGGGAGCGAACACTGGGGAGCTGTTTTTT.

The J gene is TRBJ1-1, the V gene TRBV19, with D hard to call. The CDR3 is made up of 13 amino acids. Germline values: CDR1 LNHDA, CDR2 SQIVND (reference sequence). Trimming left V 5 bases short and J 0 bases short, with 7 bases between. The CDR3 nucleotides read TGTGCCAGTAGTCGGGCGGTGAACACTGAAGCTTTCTTT. It translates to CASSRAVNTEAFF. Filled out from reference TRBV19 and TRBJ1-1, the complete variable domain reads DGGITQSPKYLFRKEGQNVTLSCEQNLNHDAMYWYRQDPGQGLRLIYYSQIVNDFQKGDIAEGYSVSREKKESFPLTVTSAQKNPTAFYLCASSRAVNTEAFFGQGTRLTVV.

The sample holds many counts of this clonotype. The chain is built from TRBV27 and TRBJ2-3, with 8 bases that match TRBD2. Germline trimming cut 4 bases from V and 0 bases from J; bases unmatched to any gene: 6. The CDR3 loop spans 16 amino acids. Germline loops: CDR1 MNHEY, CDR2 SMNVEV (reference sequence). In nucleotides, the CDR3 is TGTGCCAGCAGTTATCTGGCTAGCGGGAGCACAGATACGCAGTATTTT. Protein sequence: CASSYLASGSTDTQYF.

As to this clonotype: A read error is likely, as this CDR3 ends without the conserved phenylalanine or tryptophan. The chain is built from TRBV6-2 or TRBV6-3 and TRBJ2-7; 10 nucleotides align to TRBD2. The length of the CDR3 is 16 residues. Trimming removed 0 bases from V and 3 bases from J; junction bases left unmatched: 5. Germline V gene sequence: CDR1 MNHEY, CDR2 SVGEGT. CDR3 nucleotide sequence: TGTGCCAGCAGTTACTCGGCTCTAGCGGGAGTCTACGAGCAGTACTCC. Protein product: CASSYSALAGVYEQYS.

This clonotype was counted ten times or more. This chain connects TRBV6-2 or TRBV6-3 to TRBJ2-1; D ambiguous. Trimming took 7 bases from V and 4 from J, leaving 17 bases between them. Germline lookup yields CDR1 MNHEY and CDR2 SVGEGT. The CDR3 extends over 15 amino acids. CDR3 coding DNA: TGTGCCAGCATCCCGACAAATCCAACATACAATGAGCAGTTCTTC. It encodes CASIPTNPTYNEQFF.

A single count supports this clonotype. The genes are TRBV6-2 or TRBV6-3 and TRBJ2-7; D might be TRBD1 (6 bases). V dropped 3 bases and J dropped 1 base, with 10 bases sitting between them. Germline V CDR1 and CDR2: MNHEY, SVGEGT. The CDR3 runs to 14 residues. The CDR3 coding sequence is TGTGCCAGCAGTTATCATCAGGGGTCCTACGAGCAGTACTTC. Translating it yields CASSYHQGSYEQYF.

CDR3 nucleotide sequence: TGCGCCAGCAGCCAAGAGGGTCTAGCGGGCTACAATGAGCAGTTCTTC. This gives the protein CASSQEGLAGYNEQFF. The V gene is TRBV4-1, the J gene TRBJ2-1, with 8 bases lining up with TRBD2. CDR1 is MGHRA and CDR2 is YSYEKL in the germline V gene. Trimming at V came to 0 bases and at J to 3 bases, leaving 4 bases not matched to a gene. The CDR3 has 16 amino acids.

The sample holds a few counts of this clonotype. The V and J genes are TRBV25-1 and TRBJ2-7; 8 nucleotides align to TRBD2. In germline, CDR1 is MGHDK, CDR2 SYGVNS. The trim removed 6 bases at V and 7 bases at J, leaving 5 bases unmatched. The CDR3 covers 12 residues. The CDR3 nucleotides are TGTGCCAGCAGAAGTACTAGCGGTGAGCAGTACTTC. It is translated as CASRSTSGEQYF.

About this clonotype itself: Its ends do not fully match the called genes, so a read error is possible. The chain has TRBV3-1 and TRBJ2-1; D may be TRBD1 or TRBD2 (5 bases each). The CDR3 has 17 residues. Germline V CDR1 and CDR2: LGHDT, YNNKEL (reference sequence). Written as DNA, the CDR3 is TGTGCCAGCATCCAAGAATGGGGGACCGCCCTGGGCAATGAGCAGTTCTTC. Its translation: CASIQEWGTALGNEQFF.

Concerning this clonotype itself: The missing conserved phenylalanine or tryptophan at the end of this CDR3 makes a read error likely. The V call is TRBV6-2 or TRBV6-3, the J call TRBJ1-5, with a tentative D call TRBD1 (6 bases). This CDR3 is built from 15 residues. Germline V lookup: CDR1 MNHEY, CDR2 SVGEGT. CDR3 residues: CASSYPGAGNRPQHS. DNA for the CDR3: TGTGCCAGCAGTTACCCAGGGGCAGGCAATCGGCCCCAGCATTCT.

J is TRBJ1-2 and V is TRBV12-3 or TRBV12-4, with 8 bases that match TRBD1. CDR3 length equals 17 residues. Trimming took 1 base from V and 2 from J; bases not matched to a gene: 9. The CDR3 bases are TGTGCCAGCAGTTTAGACGTGACAGGGGCCCTGAACTATGGCTACACCTTC. Amino acids: CASSLDVTGALNYGYTF.

This clonotype has more than one count but fewer than ten. The chain employs TRBV12-3 or TRBV12-4 and TRBJ2-3, with D possibly being TRBD2 (6 bases). The CDR3 runs 13 residues. Trimming left V 6 bases short and J 4 bases short, with 11 bases between. The DNA of the CDR3 is TGTGCCAGCAGCCGTACTAGCTCAGATACGCAGTATTTT. Translation gives CASSRTSSDTQYF.

Ten or more counts support this clonotype. The rearrangement uses TRBV28 and TRBJ1-5; 8 bases match TRBD1. With V trimmed by 7 bases and J by 3 bases, 5 bases remained unmatched. This CDR3 is 14 amino acids long. Germline V gene sequence: CDR1 MDHEN, CDR2 SYDVKM. This CDR3 reads CASKPGQVNQPQHF. Written as DNA, the CDR3 is TGTGCCAGCAAGCCGGGACAGGTCAATCAGCCCCAGCATTTT.

In regard to this clonotype: A much larger clone sits a single nucleotide away, making a read error possible. The CDR3 DNA follows: TGTGCCGGCAGTTACAGCCGGGGGTCCGCAGATACGCAGTATTTT. Protein product: CAGSYSRGSADTQYF. This chain links TRBV6-5 with TRBJ2-3; D perhaps matches TRBD2 (6 bases). The germline V gene encodes CDR1 MNHEY and CDR2 SVGAGI. CDR3 length: 15 residues.